Detailed here is one TCR beta chain. Clones were sequenced by immunoSEQ multiplex PCR, and TCRdb holds only the in-frame ones, with some missing. The profile covers 60,000 to 65,000 clones, with around 77% appearing a single time and under 7% taken by the ten largest. This sample was taken from a study of radiation and T cells in renal cell carcinoma. Deletions cut 0 bases from V and 5 bases from J, with 16 bases between. The germline V gene encodes CDR1 LGHNA and CDR2 YSLEER. The CDR3 contains 16 residues. Time point meaning: blood 2 weeks post-SBRT. The treatment here: 15 Gy SBRT to primary tumor, nephrectomy 4 weeks later.

The material was blood, obtained from a patient whose treatment included radiotherapy and nephrectomy. The rearrangement uses TRBV4-3 and TRBJ1-2; D gene uncertain. This TCR was sampled from a man aged 55 to 70 with renal cell carcinoma. The CDR3 loop reads CASSQEVATRKYGYTF. The CDR3 nucleotides are TGCGCCAGCAGCCAAGAAGTAGCTACCAGAAAATATGGCTACACCTTC.